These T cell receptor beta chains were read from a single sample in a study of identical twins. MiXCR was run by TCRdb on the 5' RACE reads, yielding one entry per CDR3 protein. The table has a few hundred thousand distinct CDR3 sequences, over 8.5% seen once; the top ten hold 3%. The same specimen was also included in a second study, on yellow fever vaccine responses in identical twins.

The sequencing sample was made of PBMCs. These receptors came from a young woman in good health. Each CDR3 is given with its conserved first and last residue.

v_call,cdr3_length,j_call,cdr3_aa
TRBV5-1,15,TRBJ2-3,CASSFEGGVTDTQYF
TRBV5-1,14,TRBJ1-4,CASSLWGTNEKLFF
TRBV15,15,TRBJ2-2,CATSRDGLNTGELLF
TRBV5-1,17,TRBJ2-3,CASSLEGHFGSTDTQYF
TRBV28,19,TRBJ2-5,CASSFVGAGVVGYQETQYF
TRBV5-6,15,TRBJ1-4,CASSSSGQPREKLFF
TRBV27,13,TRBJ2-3,CASSFQEPDTQYF
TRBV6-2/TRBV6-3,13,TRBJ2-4,CASSTGGGNIQYF
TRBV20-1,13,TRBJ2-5,CSAPKAGAETQYF
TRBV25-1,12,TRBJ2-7,CASNENPDEQYF
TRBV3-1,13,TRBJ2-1,CASSSRLAGVQFF
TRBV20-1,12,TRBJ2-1,CSAPDRVNEQFF
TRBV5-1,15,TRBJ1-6,CASSLGPSYNSPLHF
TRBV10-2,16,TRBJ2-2,CASSELGLTDTGELFF
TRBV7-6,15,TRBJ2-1,CASSSPGGAYNEQFF
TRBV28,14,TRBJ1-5,CASSVGQVNQPQHF
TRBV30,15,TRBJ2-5,CAWSSKTGLRETQYF
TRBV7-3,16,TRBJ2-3,CASSLDSGVRTDTQYF
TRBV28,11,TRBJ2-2,CASSTFEELFF
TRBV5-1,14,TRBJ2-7,CASSRWGGHYEQYF
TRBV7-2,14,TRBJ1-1,CASSFRGMNTEAFF
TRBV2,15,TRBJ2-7,CASSEGVASSYEQYF
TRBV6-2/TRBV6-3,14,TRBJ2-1,CASSDGQGLNEQFF
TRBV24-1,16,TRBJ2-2,CATSDSRTSYTGELFF
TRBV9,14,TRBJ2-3,CASSPGRGRDTQYF
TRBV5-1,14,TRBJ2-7,CASSRGQPTYEQYF
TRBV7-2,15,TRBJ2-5,CASSAQGRKEETQYF
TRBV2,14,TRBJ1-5,CASSAVTFNQPQHF
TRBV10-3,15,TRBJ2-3,CASRPGLPIADTQYF
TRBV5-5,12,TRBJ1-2,CASSLVSSGPSF
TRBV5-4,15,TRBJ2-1,CASSMETSGGYEQFF
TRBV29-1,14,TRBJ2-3,CSVEDAGAIDTQYF
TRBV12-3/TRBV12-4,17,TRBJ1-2,CASSFGLGTGRDYGYTF
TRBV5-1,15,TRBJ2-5,CASSRLLAGQETQYF
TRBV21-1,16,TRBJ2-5,CASSKAGVRDQETQYF
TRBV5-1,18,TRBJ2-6,CASSRQGQGEPGANVLTF
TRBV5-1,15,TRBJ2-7,CASSPTSGSWYEQYF
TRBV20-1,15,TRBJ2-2,CSAPRPGQTTGELFF
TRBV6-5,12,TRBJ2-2,CASSYSPGELFF
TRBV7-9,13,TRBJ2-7,CASSPPDGLEQYF
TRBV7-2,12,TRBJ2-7,CASSSHQYEQYF
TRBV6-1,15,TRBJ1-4,CASTRTGGPNEKLFF
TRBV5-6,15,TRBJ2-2,CASSLTLLNTGELFF
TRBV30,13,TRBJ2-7,CAWATSGGTEQYF
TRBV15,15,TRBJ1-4,CATSVLVQINEKLFF